This TCR beta chain was found in a study of technical replicates of blood from a handful of donors. From germline, CDR1 is SGHDN and CDR2 FVKESK. This CDR3 is 15 amino acids long. V gave up 4 bases and J gave up 7 bases, with 17 bases separating them. Clones were read by immunoSEQ multiplex PCR, and TCRdb kept only the in-frame ones, dropping some. The sample holds some 80,000 clones; about 91% are singletons and the top ten take under 0.5%. This clonotype originated in a human donor in good health. The chain joins TRBV14 to TRBJ1-5; D may be TRBD1 (5 bases). Sequencing was carried out using T cells isolated from PBMCs. This CDR3 is CASSPPGGFGQPQHF. The DNA for the CDR3 is TGTGCCAGCAGCCCCCCTGGGGGGTTTGGCCAGCCCCAGCATTTT.